This T cell receptor beta chain came from a study of Ad26.COV2.S vaccination and SARS-CoV-2 variants. Clones were read by immunoSEQ multiplex PCR, and TCRdb kept only the in-frame ones, dropping some. The table has 350,000 to 600,000 clones, 80% to 90% seen once. Documented treatment: roughly 18 received Ad26.COV2.S at low or high dose, single or two shots; 5 received placebo; per-sample allocation not given. The investigators took samples on day 63 after the first vaccine or placebo injection. Specimen: peripheral blood, collected in a trial of Ad26.COV2.S vaccine versus placebo. The sequence came from a person aged 18 to 59 who received the Ad26.COV2.S COVID-19 vaccine or a placebo.

The CDR3 protein is CASSTTGPANNSPLHF. The CDR3 DNA reads TGTGCCAGTAGCACCACCGGGCCAGCGAATAATTCACCCCTCCACTTT. The V call is TRBV19, the J call TRBJ1-6; D unclear. The germline V and J ends were trimmed by 6 bases and 5 bases, with 17 bases remaining between them. Germline V CDR1 and CDR2: LNHDA, SQIVND (reference sequence). This CDR3 comprises 16 residues.